This T cell receptor (beta chain) was profiled in a study of T-cell reconstitution after alpha-beta-depleted transplantation in children. The study, taken as a whole, reports: After transplant, at about two months, alpha-beta T cells were reportedly derived from several hundred expanded graft clones. Certain patients had high TCRbeta diversity at day 60, and it came from recipient T cells and thymic progenitors that survived.

The authors prepared the TCRbeta library with unique molecular identifiers. TCRdb used MiXCR to reprocess the PCR reads, holding one entry per CDR3 protein. The sample records some 190,000 distinct CDR3 sequences, 11% being singletons. This clonotype came up many times. Its specificity is not known. Per the germline V gene, CDR1 is SGHKS and CDR2 is YYEKEE (reference sequence). V lost 4 bases and J lost 3, with 17 bases in between. The CDR3 runs 16 residues. V gene TRBV5-5 combines with J gene TRBJ2-4; TRBD2 might be the D (6 bases). The sequence was obtained from a boy aged 2 to 9 with acute myeloid leukemia, due to receive a stem cell transplant. The specimen was PBMCs, collected before TCRalphabeta/CD19-depleted stem cell transplant. The CDR3 coding sequence is TGTGCCAGCAGCCAGAACATGAGGAGGGACAAAAACATTCAGTACTTC. This gives the protein CASSQNMRRDKNIQYF.